The present entry profiles one T cell receptor beta chain with its context. No cognate antigen has been identified for it. No quality values exist for individual bases; no much larger clone is one base distant. Reading the label with the study, this specimen's time point is: newly diagnosed GD, antithyroid drugs for less than 3 months. For both TCR sequencing and RNA sequencing, RNA was extracted from PBMCs in TRIzol. The diagnosis of Graves' disease followed American Thyroid Association guidelines. The patients came from an endocrinology department in Xi'an, China. Each patient gave about 9.1 milliliters of peripheral blood, collected in an EDTA anticoagulant tube. Ficoll Paque Plus density gradient separation was used to isolate PBMCs, and no further T cell sorting was done. RNA quality was checked with an Agilent 2100 Bioanalyzer and agarose gel, and concentration with a NanoDrop 2000. The entry originates in a study of regulatory T cells in long-lasting Graves disease (dated by TCRdb to about 2021). General notes on the study: Newly diagnosed Graves' disease patients had taken antithyroid drugs for less than 3 months. This study used TCR sequencing and RNA sequencing of peripheral blood to compare persistent Graves' disease patients against newly diagnosed Graves' disease patients. The study took place in China and was registered as a clinical trial. A total of approximately 35 samples underwent TCR sequencing: about 13 from persistent and 20 from newly diagnosed Graves' disease patients.

General conclusions and limits of the study: Persistent disease showed preferential use of TRBV28, TRBJ1-2 and TRBJ2-5, whereas newly diagnosed disease favored TRBV20-1 and TRBJ2-1. Sequencing and analysis were limited to the TCR beta chain. Because the primary lesion, thyroid tissue, could not be accessed, the study looked at peripheral blood alone. More public clonotypes were shared among persistent patients (about 2,800) than among newly diagnosed patients (966). The authors noted that the small sample size was a limitation that may lower accuracy. Persistent Graves' disease patients showed lower TCR Shannon entropy and fewer highly expanded clones than newly diagnosed patients, suggesting clonal expansion.

To prepare the library, multiplex PCR was applied. The sequencing machine was an Illumina HiSeq 4000. TCR beta libraries were built with iRepertoire HTBI primers and Arm-PCR amplification of CDR3 regions. Gel purification was performed on PCR products prior to sequencing. In the original analysis: Across samples, some 62 TRBV and 15 or so TRBJ segments were identified and used for gene usage analysis of CDR3 amino acid clonotypes. Filtered high-quality paired reads were merged into contigs using COPE and FqMerger. BLAST was used to align contigs to IMGT TRBV, TRBD and TRBJ reference genes, and CDR3 was defined according to IMGT. Highly expanded clones were defined as clonotypes with a frequency above 0.1%. Shannon entropy served as the measure of repertoire diversity, while the Gini coefficient captured V-J evenness. Clonotypes shared by more than one individual were considered public. The public reads were quality trimmed at Q25 with fastp and then assembled into clones with MiXCR by TCRdb, keeping productive beta chains. Duplicate CDR3 protein sequences are folded into a single record with the most common DNA and genes. The V and J calls come from TCRdb's annotation, not from the publication. This sample is represented by about 240,000 distinct CDR3 sequences; 20% of them were singletons. The ten largest account for about 15% of the sample.

The CDR3 contains 12 residues, cysteine and phenylalanine counted. The CDR3 DNA has 36 bases and is translated from base 1. The CDR1 and CDR2 encoded by the germline V gene are KGHDR and SFDVKD. Trimming removed 3 bases from V and 8 bases from J, leaving 9 bases between the germline ends. This clonotype originated in a female donor with Graves disease. The chain joins TRBV24-1 to TRBJ2-5; the D match is possibly TRBD1 or TRBD2, with 5 bases aligned in each. The specimen comprised peripheral blood mononuclear cells (PBMCs), sampled at new diagnosis, from a patient treated with antithyroid drugs. The CDR3 loop reads CATSDPGSTQYF. The nucleotides are TGTGCCACCAGTGATCCAGGGAGCACCCAGTACTTC.